This record concerns one T cell receptor (beta chain) sequence. This CDR3 spans 15 amino acids. Per the germline V gene, CDR1 is MGHDK and CDR2 is SYGVNS. Trimming pared 2 bases from V and 5 bases from J, leaving 12 bases between. This specimen belongs to a study of early T cells in non-severe SARS-CoV-2 infection. TCRdb itself ran the 5' RACE reads through MiXCR, one entry per CDR3 protein. The sample has tens of thousands of distinct CDR3 sequences, approximately 15% seen once. The source of this sequence is an adult who was a healthcare worker with PCR-confirmed SARS-CoV-2 infection or an uninfected control (not recorded which). The sequenced sample consisted of whole blood. The genes are TRBV25-1 and TRBJ1-4, with D possibly TRBD1 on 5 matching bases. The CDR3 DNA reads as TGTGCCAGCAGTGAAAAGGTGACAGCAAATGAAAAACTGTTTTTT. This codes for CASSEKVTANEKLFF. Combining the CDR3 with reference TRBV25-1 and TRBJ1-4 gives the whole variable domain EADIYQTPRYLVIGTGKKITLECSQTMGHDKMYWYQQDPGMELHLIHYSYGVNSTEKGDLSSESTVSRIRTEHFPLTLESARPSHTSQYLCASSEKVTANEKLFFGSGTQLSVL.